The 12 T cell receptor beta chains given below trace back to one sample, sequenced in a study of CD8+CD57+ T cells in acquired aplastic anemia. TCR beta VDJ and CDR3 profiles were obtained from a genomic DNA template. MiXCR was run by TCRdb on the reads, yielding one entry per CDR3 protein. The sample carries 200,000 to 250,000 distinct CDR3 sequences, 65% recorded once. Flow cytometry had shown expanded CD8+CD57+ cells in the patients chosen for sequencing. Sequencing was performed on sorted CD4+, CD8+, or CD8+CD57+ T cells (not recorded which) from PBMCs. All receptors come from a human donor with aplastic anemia.

This clonotype was seen repeatedly, ten times or more. This chain links TRBV6-1 with TRBJ1-2; TRBD1 matches 8 bases. The CDR3 runs 14 residues. Germline V lookup: CDR1 MNHNS, CDR2 SASEGT. Trimming took 0 bases from V and 7 from J; bases not matched to a gene: 4. CDR3 sequence reads: CASSEAARGLGYTF. The CDR3 region has the DNA TGTGCCAGCAGTGAAGCGGCCAGGGGGCTTGGCTACACCTTC.

This rearrangement joins TRBV5-1 to TRBJ2-3; D is perhaps TRBD2 (6 bases). Germline V CDR1 and CDR2: SGHRS, YFSETQ. V gave up 7 bases and J gave up 0 bases, with 12 bases separating them. The CDR3 sequence is 14 residues long. The CDR3 here is CASQRGGSTDTQYF. In DNA, the CDR3 is TGCGCCAGCCAACGGGGAGGTAGCACAGATACGCAGTATTTT.

The CDR3 coding sequence is TGTGCCAGCAGCCAGGAACTCCGACTAGCGGGCTACGAGCAGTACTTC. It specifies CASSQELRLAGYEQYF. The V call is TRBV7-9, the J call TRBJ2-7; 10 bases align to TRBD2. With 5 bases clipped from V and 3 bases from J, the junction kept 10 bases outside the gene matches. This CDR3 is built from 16 residues. The germline CDR1 and CDR2 sequences are SEHNR and FQNEAQ (reference sequence).

The chain has TRBV7-2 and TRBJ2-7, with TRBD2 matching over 13 bases. The length of the CDR3 is 16 residues. V shed 5 bases, J shed 11 bases, and the junction held 15 bases outside the gene matches. CDR1 SGHTA and CDR2 FQGNSA come from the germline V gene. The chain's CDR3 is CASSLWTSGGSGAEYF. The CDR3 DNA reads TGTGCCAGCAGCCTTTGGACTAGCGGGGGATCCGGCGCGGAGTACTTC. The full variable domain, completed using reference TRBV7-2 and TRBJ2-7, is GAGVSQSPSNKVTEKGKDVELRCDPISGHTALYWYRQSLGQGLEFLIYFQGNSAPDKSGLPSDRFSAERTGGSVSTLTIQRTQQEDSAVYLCASSLWTSGGSGAEYFGPGTRLTVT.

The chain employs TRBV13 and TRBJ1-1, with D perhaps TRBD1 (6 bases). This CDR3 has 14 residues. Trimming left V 4 bases short and J 1 base short, with 10 bases between. Looked up from germline, CDR1 is PRHDT and CDR2 is FYEKMQ (reference sequence). The CDR3 bases are TGTGCCAGCAGCTCAACAGGGTGGAACACTGAAGCTTTCTTT. Its translation is CASSSTGWNTEAFF. Full variable domain (rest looked up from reference TRBV13 and TRBJ1-1): AAGVIQSPRHLIKEKRETATLKCYPIPRHDTVYWYQQGPGQDPQFLISFYEKMQSDKGSIPDRFSAQQFSDYHSELNMSSLELGDSALYFCASSSTGWNTEAFFGQGTRLTVV.

The V call is TRBV7-6, the J call TRBJ2-7; D uncertain. V was clipped by 5 bases and J by 1 base, with 12 bases between them. This CDR3 comprises 14 residues. CDR1 is SGHVS, CDR2 FNYEAQ, per germline. The CDR3 DNA reads as TGTGCCAGCAGCGCGACCAGGATTTCCTACGAGCAGTACTTC. Translated: CASSATRISYEQYF.

The genes are TRBV2 and TRBJ2-3; D possibly corresponds to TRBD1 (5 bases). The germline CDR1 and CDR2 sequences are SNHLY and FYNNEI. V was shortened by 6 bases and J by 0 bases, with 13 bases between the two germline ends. This CDR3 is 15 amino acids long. Here the CDR3 DNA reads TGTGCCAGCAGGCAACAGGCGACTAGCACAGATACGCAGTATTTT. This sequence encodes CASRQQATSTDTQYF. Full variable domain (remainder filled in from reference TRBV2 and TRBJ2-3): EPEVTQTPSHQVTQMGQEVILRCVPISNHLYFYWYRQILGQKVEFLVSFYNNEISEKSEIFDDQFSVERPDGSNFTLKIRSTKLEDSAMYFCASRQQATSTDTQYFGPGTRLTVL.

At least ten counts were recorded for this clonotype. The genes are TRBV6-5 and TRBJ1-6; D call uncertain. Germline V lookup: CDR1 MNHEY, CDR2 SVGAGI. V was pared by 6 bases and J by 4 bases, with 7 bases between. The CDR3 runs 13 residues. CDR3 in DNA: TGTGCCAGCAGCCCGCAATATAATTCACCCCTCCACTTT. It yields the protein CASSPQYNSPLHF.

This clonotype has just a few counts. The chain uses TRBV20-1 and TRBJ2-6; D ambiguous. CDR1 DFQATT and CDR2 SNEGSKA come from the germline V gene (reference sequence). The ends were cut back, 2 bases at V and 0 bases at J, with 2 bases in the middle. This CDR3 region has 13 residues. CDR3 DNA sequence: TGCAGTGCTAGATCCTCTGGGGCCAACGTCCTGACTTTC. It specifies CSARSSGANVLTF.

There are a few counts of this clonotype. The genes are TRBV15 and TRBJ2-1, with 10 bases lining up with TRBD2. Germline CDR1 LNHNV, CDR2 YYDKDF (reference sequence). There are 13 residues in the CDR3. V shed 9 bases and J 6 bases; nucleotides not matched to a gene: 5. The CDR3 DNA follows: TGTGCCACGAGGACTAGCGGATCCAATGAGCAGTTCTTC. Amino acid sequence: CATRTSGSNEQFF.

The gene calls are TRBV6-6 and TRBJ1-5; D is unresolved. Trimming cost V 5 bases and J 0 bases, with 14 bases left between them. The CDR3 extends over 16 amino acids. Germline V lookup: CDR1 MNHNY, CDR2 SVGAGI (reference sequence). The CDR3 coding sequence is TGTGCCAGCAGTGAAGCGGGGTTATATAGCAATCAGCCCCAGCATTTT. It translates to CASSEAGLYSNQPQHF.

The rearrangement uses TRBV20-1 and TRBJ1-3; D is ambiguous. Looked up from germline, CDR1 is DFQATT and CDR2 is SNEGSKA (reference sequence). The CDR3 is made up of 15 amino acids. Trimming removed 0 bases at V and 0 bases at J, with 9 bases between. CDR3 DNA: TGCAGTGCTAGAGACCGAATATACTCTGGAAACACCATATATTTT. It codes for CSARDRIYSGNTIYF.